Shown below are 4 T cell receptor beta chains from a single sample sequenced in a study of shared clonotypes between healthy human individuals. Sequenced by immunoSEQ multiplex PCR; TCRdb stores in-frame clones only, minus some. This table has some 2,100,000 clones, roughly 91% appearing once. Naive CD8 cells comprised CD45RO-negative, CCR7-positively selected cells, excluding terminally differentiated effector memory CD45RA+ cells. The specimen was naive CD8+ T cells from PBMCs. Every receptor here comes from a man aged 18-30 years in good health. Some clones in this sample may be carry-over from other donors' samples.

This chain uses TRBV6-1 with TRBJ1-1; 8 bases are a match to TRBD1. V gave up 3 bases and J gave up 8 bases; unmatched junction bases: 14. Germline V gene sequence: CDR1 MNHNS, CDR2 SASEGT. CDR3 size: 16 residues. The CDR3 bases are TGTGCCAGCAGTGATTGGACAGGGCCCGGTATGAGCGAAGCTTTCTTT. Translated, it gives CASSDWTGPGMSEAFF.

The CDR3 region has the DNA TGCGCCAGCAGTGAGTCGAAGGGCAGGGGGAGGGAGCAGTACTTC. This codes for CASSESKGRGREQYF. J is TRBJ2-7 and V is TRBV10-1; possibly TRBD1 for D (7 bases). From germline, CDR1 is WNHNN and CDR2 SYGVQD (reference sequence). V was shortened by 0 bases and J by 7 bases, with 16 bases between the two germline ends. This CDR3 spans 15 amino acids.

The table lists this clone with a count of one. The rearrangement joins TRBV10-1 to TRBJ2-7, with 10 nucleotides matching TRBD2. Trimming took 4 bases from V and 5 from J; bases not matched to a gene: 14. This CDR3 contains 17 residues. From germline, CDR1 is WNHNN and CDR2 SYGVQD (reference sequence). CDR3 amino acids: CASSARPSSGRFHEQYF. In DNA form, the CDR3 reads TGCGCCAGCAGTGCCCGCCCCTCTAGCGGGAGATTCCACGAGCAGTACTTC.

Concerning this clone itself: This sample includes further DNA sequences coding for the same CDR3. The gene calls are TRBV29-1 and TRBJ2-7; D is perhaps TRBD1 (6 bases). V gave up 4 bases and J gave up 4 bases, with 23 bases separating them. Germline V gene sequence: CDR1 SQVTM, CDR2 ANQGSEA. The CDR3 is 16 residues long. The CDR3 DNA reads TGCAGCGTTGGGAATCTTCCAGGACAGTTACCTTACGAGCAGTACTTC. It encodes CSVGNLPGQLPYEQYF.